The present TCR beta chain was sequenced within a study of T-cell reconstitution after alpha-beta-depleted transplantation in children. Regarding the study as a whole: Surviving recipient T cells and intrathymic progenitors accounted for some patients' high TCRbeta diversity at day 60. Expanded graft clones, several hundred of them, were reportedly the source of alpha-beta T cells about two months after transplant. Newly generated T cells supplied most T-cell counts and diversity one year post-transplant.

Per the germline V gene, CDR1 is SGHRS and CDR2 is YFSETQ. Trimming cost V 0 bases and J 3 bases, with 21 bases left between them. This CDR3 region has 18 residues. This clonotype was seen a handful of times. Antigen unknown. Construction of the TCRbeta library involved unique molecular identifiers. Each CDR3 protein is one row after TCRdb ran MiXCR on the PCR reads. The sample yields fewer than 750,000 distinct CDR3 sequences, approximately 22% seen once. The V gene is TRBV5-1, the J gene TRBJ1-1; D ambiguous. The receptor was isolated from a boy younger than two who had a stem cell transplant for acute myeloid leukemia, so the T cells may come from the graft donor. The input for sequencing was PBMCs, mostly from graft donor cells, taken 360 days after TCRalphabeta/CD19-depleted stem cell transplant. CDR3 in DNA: TGCGCCAGCAGCTTGGTAACCGGCGTGGGAGGAAAAGACACTGAAGCTTTCTTT. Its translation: CASSLVTGVGGKDTEAFF.